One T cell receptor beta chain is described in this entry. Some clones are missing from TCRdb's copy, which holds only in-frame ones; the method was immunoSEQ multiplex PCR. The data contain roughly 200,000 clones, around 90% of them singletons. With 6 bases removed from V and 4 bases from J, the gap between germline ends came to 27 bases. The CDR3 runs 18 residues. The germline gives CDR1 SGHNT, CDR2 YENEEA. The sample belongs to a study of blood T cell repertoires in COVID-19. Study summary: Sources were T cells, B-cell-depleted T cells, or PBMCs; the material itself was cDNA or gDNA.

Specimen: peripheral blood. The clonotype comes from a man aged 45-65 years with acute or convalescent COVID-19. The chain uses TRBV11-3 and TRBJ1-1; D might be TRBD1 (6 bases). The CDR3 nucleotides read TGTGCCAGCAGTTATGGCCTGGGGGCCAGGGTAGTGATCACTGAAGCTTTCTTT. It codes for CASSYGLGARVVITEAFF.